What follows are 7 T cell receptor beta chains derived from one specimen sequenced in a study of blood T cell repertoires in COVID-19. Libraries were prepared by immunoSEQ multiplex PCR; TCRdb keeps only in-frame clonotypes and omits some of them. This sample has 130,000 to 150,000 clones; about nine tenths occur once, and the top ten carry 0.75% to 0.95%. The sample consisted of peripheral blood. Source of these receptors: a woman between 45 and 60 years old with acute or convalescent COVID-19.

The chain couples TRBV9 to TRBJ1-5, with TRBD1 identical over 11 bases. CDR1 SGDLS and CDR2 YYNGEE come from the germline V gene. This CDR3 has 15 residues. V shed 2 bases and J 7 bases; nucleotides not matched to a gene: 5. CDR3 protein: CASSVGQGGEQPQHF. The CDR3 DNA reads TGTGCCAGCAGCGTGGGACAGGGGGGTGAGCAGCCCCAGCATTTT.

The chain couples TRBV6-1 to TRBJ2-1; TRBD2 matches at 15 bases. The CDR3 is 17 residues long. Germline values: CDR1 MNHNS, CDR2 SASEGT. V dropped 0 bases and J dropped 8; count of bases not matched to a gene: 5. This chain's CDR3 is CASSEAGLAGGRDEQFF. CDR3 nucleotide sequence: TGTGCCAGCAGTGAAGCGGGACTAGCGGGAGGTAGGGATGAGCAGTTCTTC.

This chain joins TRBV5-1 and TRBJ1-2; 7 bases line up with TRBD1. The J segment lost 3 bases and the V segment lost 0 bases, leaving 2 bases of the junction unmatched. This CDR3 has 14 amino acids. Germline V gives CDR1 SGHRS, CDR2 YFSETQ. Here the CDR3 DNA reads TGCGCCAGCAGCTTGGGGCAGGGGGACTATGGCTACACCTTC. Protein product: CASSLGQGDYGYTF.

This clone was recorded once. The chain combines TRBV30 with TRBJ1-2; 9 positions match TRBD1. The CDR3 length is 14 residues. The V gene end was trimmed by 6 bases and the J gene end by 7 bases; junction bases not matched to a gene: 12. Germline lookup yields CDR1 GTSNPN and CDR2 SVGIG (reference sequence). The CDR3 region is CACTLTGQGAGYTF. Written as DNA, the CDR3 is TGTGCCTGCACCTTGACGGGACAGGGCGCTGGCTACACCTTC.

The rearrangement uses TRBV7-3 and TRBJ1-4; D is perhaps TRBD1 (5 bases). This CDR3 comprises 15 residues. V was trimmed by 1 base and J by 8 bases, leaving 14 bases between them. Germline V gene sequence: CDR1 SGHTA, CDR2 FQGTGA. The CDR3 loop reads CASSLRGQGGEKLFF. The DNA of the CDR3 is TGTGCCAGCAGCTTAAGAGGGCAGGGAGGCGAAAAACTGTTTTTT.

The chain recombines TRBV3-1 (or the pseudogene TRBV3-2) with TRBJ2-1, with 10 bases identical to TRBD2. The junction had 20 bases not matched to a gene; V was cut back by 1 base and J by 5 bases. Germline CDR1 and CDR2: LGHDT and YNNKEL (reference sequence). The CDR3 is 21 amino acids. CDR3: CASSQARLGPQLAGADNEQFF. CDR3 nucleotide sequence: TGTGCCAGCAGCCAAGCTCGCCTAGGCCCACAGCTAGCGGGGGCTGACAATGAGCAGTTCTTC.

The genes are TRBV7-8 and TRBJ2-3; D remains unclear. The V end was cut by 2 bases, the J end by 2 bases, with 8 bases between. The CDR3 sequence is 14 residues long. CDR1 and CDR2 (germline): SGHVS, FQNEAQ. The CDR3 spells CASSLLVPTDTQYF. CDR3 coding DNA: TGTGCCAGCAGCTTACTCGTCCCCACAGATACGCAGTATTTT. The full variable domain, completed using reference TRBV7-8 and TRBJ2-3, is GAGVSQSPRYKVAKRGQDVALRCDPISGHVSLFWYQQALGQGPEFLTYFQNEAQLDKSGLPSDRFFAERPEGSVSTLKIQRTQQEDSAVYLCASSLLVPTDTQYFGPGTRLTVL.